The 21 T cell receptor beta chains reported below all come from one sample, sequenced in a study of T cell responses to AZD1222 COVID-19 vaccine. The data were produced by immunoSEQ multiplex PCR, yet TCRdb's version contains in-frame clones alone and is incomplete. The sample holds 90,000 to 100,000 clones, 88% seen once. The specimen was peripheral blood, collected 28 days after the second AZD1222 dose. The receptors come from an adult who received the AZD1222 COVID-19 vaccine.

The rearrangement links TRBV2 to TRBJ1-3; D remains ambiguous. CDR3 size: 13 residues. Germline loops: CDR1 SNHLY, CDR2 FYNNEI. Between the trimmed V and J ends, which lost 2 bases and 2 bases, there was a span of 4 bases. The DNA of the CDR3 is TGTGCCAGCAGTGAAAGACCTGGAAACACCATATATTTT. Translating it yields CASSERPGNTIYF.

The J gene is TRBJ2-2, the V gene TRBV7-8; no definite D call. Germline V gene lookup returns CDR1 SGHVS and CDR2 FQNEAQ. Trimming took 0 bases from V and 1 from J, leaving 6 bases between them. The CDR3 extends over 15 amino acids. The CDR3 protein is CASSLALLNTGELFF. CDR3 DNA sequence: TGTGCCAGCAGCTTAGCTTTGCTGAACACCGGGGAGCTGTTTTTT.

This clone was seen a single time. V usage is TRBV10-1 and J usage is TRBJ2-1; no definite D call. CDR3 length: 13 residues. Deletions cut 0 bases from V and 4 bases from J, with 4 bases between. The germline V gene encodes CDR1 WNHNN and CDR2 SYGVQD (reference sequence). The CDR3 region is CASSESGYNEQFF. The CDR3 DNA sequence: TGCGCCAGCAGTGAGTCGGGTTACAATGAGCAGTTCTTC.

The J gene is TRBJ2-3, the V gene TRBV4-2, with 10 bases aligning to TRBD1. J lost 8 bases, V lost 0 bases, and 8 bases had no gene match. This CDR3 has 16 residues. Germline-derived CDR1 and CDR2 are LGHNA and YNFKEQ. CDR3 coding DNA: TGTGCCAGCAGCCAAGAGTTGGGACAGGGGCAAGGTACGCAGTATTTT. Its translation: CASSQELGQGQGTQYF.

This clone was recorded only once. The chain combines TRBV11-2 with TRBJ1-4; 9 positions agree with TRBD1. V lost 4 bases and J lost 7; bases outside the gene matches: 4. CDR3 size: 14 residues. CDR1 is SGHAT, CDR2 FQNNGV, per germline. CDR3 protein: CASSSGQGVEKLFF. The CDR3 bases are TGTGCCAGCAGCTCGGGACAGGGTGTTGAAAAACTGTTTTTT.

The V and J genes are TRBV2 and TRBJ1-4; 9 bases are shared with TRBD1. CDR1 and CDR2 (germline): SNHLY, FYNNEI. The J segment lost 8 bases and the V segment lost 6 bases, leaving 10 bases of the junction unmatched. This CDR3 has 15 amino acids. The CDR3, as DNA: TGTGCCAGCAGAAGCGAGACAGGGGGAGGCGAAAAACTGTTTTTT. Its protein product is CASRSETGGGEKLFF. The full variable domain, its missing parts supplied by reference TRBV2 and TRBJ1-4, is EPEVTQTPSHQVTQMGQEVILRCVPISNHLYFYWYRQILGQKVEFLVSFYNNEISEKSEIFDDQFSVERPDGSNFTLKIRSTKLEDSAMYFCASRSETGGGEKLFFGSGTQLSVL.

The chain has TRBV30 and TRBJ1-3; D gene ambiguous. Per germline, CDR1 GTSNPN and CDR2 SVGIG (reference sequence). V lost 5 bases, J lost 3 bases, and 5 bases lay in between. CDR3 length: 11 amino acids. As DNA, the CDR3 is TGTGCCTGGGGGGTTGGAAACACCATATATTTT. This translates into CAWGVGNTIYF.

The chain joins TRBV5-4 to TRBJ1-4, with D perhaps matching TRBD1 (5 bases). V shed 6 bases and J shed 6 bases, with 15 bases lying between them. The CDR3 has 14 amino acids. Germline CDR1 is SGHNT and CDR2 is YYREEE (reference sequence). CDR3 in DNA: TGTGCCAGCACCCCTAATCAGGGCGATGAAAAACTGTTTTTT. This codes for CASTPNQGDEKLFF. Together with reference TRBV5-4 and TRBJ1-4, the CDR3 gives the full variable domain: ETGVTQSPTHLIKTRGQQVTLRCSSQSGHNTVSWYQQALGQGPQFIFQYYREEENGRGNFPPRFSGLQFPNYSSELNVNALELDDSALYLCASTPNQGDEKLFFGSGTQLSVL.

The sample holds one count of this clone. The V and J genes are TRBV5-4 and TRBJ1-2; TRBD1 matches at 10 bases. The V and J ends lost 5 bases and 7 bases, in that order; junction bases with no gene match: 8. This CDR3 has 14 amino acids. Germline V CDR1 and CDR2: SGHNT, YYREEE (reference sequence). The DNA for the CDR3 is TGTGCCAGCAGGCGGACCGGGACAGGGGTTGGCTACACCTTC. It translates to CASRRTGTGVGYTF.

This chain connects TRBV28 to TRBJ2-1, with 7 bases lining up with TRBD2. The CDR3 is 14 amino acids. Germline V gives CDR1 MDHEN, CDR2 SYDVKM. J gave up 3 bases and V 6 bases, and 5 bases lay outside the gene matches. The CDR3 region is CASRLSGNYNEQFF. The DNA for the CDR3 is TGTGCCAGCAGGCTAAGCGGGAACTACAATGAGCAGTTCTTC.

V and J are TRBV7-2 and TRBJ2-7; maybe TRBD1 (5 bases). There are 15 residues in the CDR3. V was trimmed by 2 bases and J by 1 base, leaving 12 bases between them. Germline values: CDR1 SGHTA, CDR2 FQGNSA. The CDR3 loop reads CASSLTGHGSYEQYF. The CDR3 nucleotides read TGTGCCAGCAGCTTAACTGGACACGGATCCTACGAGCAGTACTTC.

The chain is built from TRBV28 and TRBJ1-4, with 7 bases matching TRBD1. Trimming removed 2 bases from V and 5 bases from J; junction bases left unmatched: 5. Germline V gene data show CDR1 as MDHEN and CDR2 as SYDVKM. This CDR3 has 15 amino acids. CDR3 bases: TGTGCCAGCAGTTTAAGGGGACAGTGGAATGAAAAACTGTTTTTT. It specifies CASSLRGQWNEKLFF.

V gene TRBV18 combines with J gene TRBJ1-1; D remains ambiguous. Trimming shortened V by 5 bases and J by 3 bases, and 10 bases separated the two germline ends. This CDR3 is 13 amino acids long. CDR1 and CDR2 from the germline V gene are KGHSH and LQKENI. The DNA of the CDR3 is TGTGCCAGCTCAACCGACGGTGACACTGAAGCTTTCTTT. Translated: CASSTDGDTEAFF.

The rearrangement links TRBV19 to TRBJ2-3, with D perhaps assigned TRBD1 or TRBD2 (7 bases each). Trimming shortened V by 5 bases and J by 2 bases, and 14 bases separated the two germline ends. Germline lookup yields CDR1 LNHDA and CDR2 SQIVND (reference sequence). The CDR3 has 15 amino acids. CDR3 region: CASSPQGGPTDTQYF. CDR3 sequence (DNA): TGTGCCAGTAGTCCTCAGGGGGGGCCCACAGATACGCAGTATTTT.

This chain connects TRBV10-1 to TRBJ2-1; D gene unclear. With 4 bases removed from V and 6 bases from J, the gap between germline ends came to 16 bases. Germline values: CDR1 WNHNN, CDR2 SYGVQD (reference sequence). This CDR3 comprises 15 residues. CDR3 DNA sequence: TGCGCCAGCAGTGGAAGGGTTACCTCGGGCAATGAGCAGTTCTTC. This encodes CASSGRVTSGNEQFF.

V and J are TRBV5-5 and TRBJ1-6; 7 bases fit TRBD1. Per germline, CDR1 SGHKS and CDR2 YYEKEE (reference sequence). CDR3 length equals 15 residues. V dropped 0 bases and J dropped 6; count of bases not matched to a gene: 3. In DNA, the CDR3 is TGTGCCAGCAGCTTGGGTCAGGGGGGTAATTCACCCCTCCACTTT. Translating it yields CASSLGQGGNSPLHF.

The chain is built from TRBV5-1 and TRBJ2-1; 7 bases are shared with TRBD2. The trim removed 6 bases at V and 5 bases at J, leaving 11 bases unmatched. This CDR3 comprises 15 residues. CDR1 and CDR2 from the germline V gene are SGHRS and YFSETQ. CDR3 nucleotides: TGCGCCAGCACCCATCTAGCGGATAAGAACAATGAGCAGTTCTTC. It encodes CASTHLADKNNEQFF.

The chain employs TRBV7-9 and TRBJ2-1, with TRBD2 matching 9 bases. Per the germline V gene, CDR1 is SEHNR and CDR2 is FQNEAQ (reference sequence). With 9 bases clipped from V and 0 bases from J, the junction kept 9 bases outside the gene matches. This CDR3 region has 16 residues. For the CDR3, the DNA is TGTGCCAGATCTAGCGGGACACCGTTCTCCTACAATGAGCAGTTCTTC. It is translated as CARSSGTPFSYNEQFF.

The V and J genes are TRBV11-1 and TRBJ1-4; TRBD1 matches 8 bases. The V gene end was trimmed by 5 bases and the J gene end by 10 bases; junction bases not matched to a gene: 6. Germline V gene data show CDR1 as SGHAT and CDR2 as FQDESV (reference sequence). This CDR3 contains 13 residues. CDR3 nucleotide sequence: TGTGCCAGCAGCCTTGGACAGGGTGGAAAACTGTTTTTT. Protein product: CASSLGQGGKLFF.

J is TRBJ2-3 and V is TRBV5-8; D might be TRBD1 or TRBD2, each matching 5 bases. The V gene's germline CDR1 is SGHTS and CDR2 YDEGEE. This CDR3 is 15 amino acids long. Trimming cost V 0 bases and J 2 bases, with 10 bases left between them. The DNA of the CDR3 is TGTGCCAGCAGCTTGGTGAGGGGTCTCACAGATACGCAGTATTTT. Translation gives CASSLVRGLTDTQYF.

In nucleotides, the CDR3 is TGCAGCGCTACCAAGGACTACCGGGCTGGGGAGCAGTACTTC. It codes for CSATKDYRAGEQYF. The chain has TRBV29-1 and TRBJ2-7, with a tentative D call TRBD2 (6 bases). Per the germline V gene, CDR1 is SQVTM and CDR2 is ANQGSEA. The CDR3 totals 14 residues. Trimming left V 7 bases short and J 7 bases short, with 23 bases between.